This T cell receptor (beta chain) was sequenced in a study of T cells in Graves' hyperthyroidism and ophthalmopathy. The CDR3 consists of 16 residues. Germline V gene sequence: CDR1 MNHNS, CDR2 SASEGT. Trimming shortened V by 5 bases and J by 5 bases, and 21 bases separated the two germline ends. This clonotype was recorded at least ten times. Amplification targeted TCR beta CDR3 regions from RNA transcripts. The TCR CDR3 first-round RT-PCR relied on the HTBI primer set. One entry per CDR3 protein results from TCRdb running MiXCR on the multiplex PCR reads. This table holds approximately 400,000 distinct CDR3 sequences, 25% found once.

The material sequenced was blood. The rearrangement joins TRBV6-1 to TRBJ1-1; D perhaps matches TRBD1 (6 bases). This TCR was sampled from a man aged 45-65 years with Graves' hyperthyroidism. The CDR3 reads CASSLHGQKRITEAFF. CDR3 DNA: TGTGCCAGCAGTTTACACGGACAGAAACGGATAACTGAAGCTTTCTTT.